This is a list of T cell receptor beta chains from one sample in a study of molecular identifiers for immune sequencing clone quantification. TCRdb re-called the PCR reads with MiXCR, one entry per CDR3 protein. The table has under 800,000 distinct CDR3 sequences, approximately 24% seen once. Source material: naive CD8+ T cells from blood, with Jurkat cell RNA spiked in. The source is a human donor in good health. Some libraries in this study had Jurkat cell RNA spiked in. CDR3s include the opening cysteine and the closing phenylalanine or tryptophan. A D gene is named only where the DNA matches it firmly. Clone size appears in some rows only: once, few, many, or a class for an expanded clone.

DNA	CDR3	J	V	size	D
TGTGCCAGCAGCTATAGCCCGGGACTAGCGGGAGAGGCAGATACGCAGTATTTT	CASSYSPGLAGEADTQYF	TRBJ2-3	TRBV7-9	few	TRBD2
TGCGCCAGCAGCTTGGTCCCGGGGTTTGAAGCTTTCTTT	CASSLVPGFEAFF	TRBJ1-1	TRBV5-1	NA	NA
TGTGCCAGTAGTATCACCCGGGAGCCCCAGCATTTT	CASSITREPQHF	TRBJ1-5	TRBV19	many	NA
TGTGCCAGCAGCCATGGACAGAATAATGAAAAACTGTTTTTT	CASSHGQNNEKLFF	TRBJ1-4	TRBV5-5	NA	NA
TGCAGTGCTAGTTCTCCCCGGGGCTCCTATAATTCACCCCTCCACTTT	CSASSPRGSYNSPLHF	TRBJ1-6	TRBV20-1	many	NA
TGCAGTGTCAGGGGTCAGGCACTGAAGTCCTACGAGCAGTACTTC	CSVRGQALKSYEQYF	TRBJ2-7	TRBV20-1	few	NA
TGCAGTGCTAGAGCCGTGGGGGGCTCTTCCGCGCCGTCCTTC	CSARAVGGSSAPSF	TRBJ2-7	TRBV20-1	NA	NA
TGTGCCAGCAGTTTATACGGTCCCAGCGTTGGGGACTATGGCTACACCTTC	CASSLYGPSVGDYGYTF	TRBJ1-2	TRBV27	NA	NA
TGTGCCAGCAGTTTTACGACAGGGGCTTATAACTATGGCTACACCTTC	CASSFTTGAYNYGYTF	TRBJ1-2	TRBV27	few	TRBD1
TGTGCCAGCTCACCAAACTTAGGACTAGCGGGAGCACATGATACGCAGTATTTT	CASSPNLGLAGAHDTQYF	TRBJ2-3	TRBV18	NA	TRBD2
TGTGCCAGCAGCCAAGCGGGGGGGGCTGGCGAGCAGTACTTC	CASSQAGGAGEQYF	TRBJ2-7	TRBV3-1	NA	TRBD2
TGTGCCAGCCCACCACCGTCAGGAAACACTGAAGCTTTCTTT	CASPPPSGNTEAFF	TRBJ1-1	TRBV18	NA	NA
TGTGCCAGCAGCTTAGCTTCCAGGGAAGAGAGATCACCCCTCCACTTT	CASSLASREERSPLHF	TRBJ1-6	TRBV7-8	many	NA
TGTGCTTCCTCGTTGGAGGGTAAAGCCAAAAACATTCAGTACTTC	CASSLEGKAKNIQYF	TRBJ2-4	TRBV27	many	NA
TGTGCCAGCAGCCAAGAGGCTCCTAGCGATGCGGAGACCCAGTACTTC	CASSQEAPSDAETQYF	TRBJ2-5	TRBV4-2	many	NA
TGTGCCAGCAGTTTGCTGAACACAGGGGGTCCCTACGAGCAGTACTTC	CASSLLNTGGPYEQYF	TRBJ2-7	TRBV27	few	TRBD1
TGTGCCAGCAGCTTAATTTTTGTTCGCGGGGGGGCCAATGAGCAGTTCTTC	CASSLIFVRGGANEQFF	TRBJ2-1	TRBV7-8	few	TRBD2
TGTGCCTGGAGTGGACAGGGAACGGCAGATACGCAGTATTTT	CAWSGQGTADTQYF	TRBJ2-3	TRBV30	many	TRBD1
TGTGCCAGCAGCGGGCCTGGGACTAGCGGGACCTACTCCTACGAACCGTACTTC	CASSGPGTSGTYSYEPYF	TRBJ2-7	TRBV7-9	NA	TRBD2
TGCGCCAGCAGCCAATTAACCGGGAGTGAAGCTTTCTTT	CASSQLTGSEAFF	TRBJ1-1	TRBV4-1	NA	NA
TGTGCCAGCACCTCTAGTGGCAGCAATCAGCCCCAGCATTTT	CASTSSGSNQPQHF	TRBJ1-5	TRBV27	NA	NA
TGCAGCGTTGAGGGACTAGCGGTCTCCTACAATGAGCAGTTCTTC	CSVEGLAVSYNEQFF	TRBJ2-1	TRBV29-1	many	TRBD2